One and the same sample provided the 8 T cell receptor beta chains below, sequenced in a study of shared clonotypes between healthy human individuals. CD45RO-negative, CCR7-positively selected cells formed the naive CD8 fraction, excluding terminally differentiated effector memory CD45RA+ cells. The protocol was immunoSEQ multiplex PCR, while the TCRdb copy is restricted to in-frame clones and leaves out a portion. The profile shows about 2.1 million clones, 80% to 95% of them singletons. Sequencing was performed on naive CD8+ T cells from PBMCs. Receptor source: a man aged 18-30 years in good health. Some clones in this sample may be carry-over from other donors' samples.

V usage is TRBV7-9 and J usage is TRBJ1-1; no firm D call. V was shortened by 4 bases and J by 2 bases, with 11 bases between the two germline ends. This CDR3 has 14 amino acids. Germline lookup yields CDR1 SEHNR and CDR2 FQNEAQ (reference sequence). This CDR3 reads CASSSRAVNTEAFF. The CDR3 nucleotides are TGTGCCAGCAGCTCTCGGGCAGTAAACACTGAAGCTTTCTTT. The entire variable domain, with the rest obtained from reference TRBV7-9 and TRBJ1-1, is as follows: DTGVSQNPRHKITKRGQNVTFRCDPISEHNRLYWYRQTLGQGPEFLTYFQNEAQLEKSRLLSDRFSAERPKGSFSTLEIQRTEQGDSAMYLCASSSRAVNTEAFFGQGTRLTVV.

The chain employs TRBV27 and TRBJ2-3; no reliable D call. The CDR3 is 13 amino acids. V lost 6 bases to trimming and J lost 5 bases, with 12 bases between them. Germline CDR1 is MNHEY and CDR2 is SMNVEV (reference sequence). DNA for the CDR3: TGTGCCAGCAGATCCCTCAATGTAGATACGCAGTATTTT. Translated, it gives CASRSLNVDTQYF.

The chain is built from TRBV9 and TRBJ2-3, with D unresolved. Germline CDR1 SGDLS, CDR2 YYNGEE. The V end lost 6 bases, the J end lost 2 bases, and 16 bases lay between the germline ends. This CDR3 has 15 residues. CDR3 sequence: CASTPGAHNTDTQYF. Here the CDR3 DNA reads TGTGCCAGCACCCCTGGTGCCCATAACACAGATACGCAGTATTTT.

This rearrangement joins TRBV27 to TRBJ2-1, with D hard to call. Germline CDR1 is MNHEY and CDR2 is SMNVEV (reference sequence). There are 13 residues in the CDR3. With 6 bases removed from V and 1 base from J, the gap between germline ends came to 7 bases. CDR3 amino acids: CASSMLSYNEQFF. The CDR3 nucleotides are TGTGCCAGCAGCATGCTATCCTACAATGAGCAGTTCTTC.

With respect to this clone: Other nucleotide sequences in the sample specify the same CDR3. The genes are TRBV7-9 and TRBJ1-5; 9 nucleotides match TRBD1. This CDR3 comprises 14 residues. J lost 7 bases, V lost 3 bases, and 4 bases had no gene match. The germline CDR1 and CDR2 sequences are SEHNR and FQNEAQ (reference sequence). This chain's CDR3 is CASSLPGQGQPQHF. The CDR3 nucleotides read TGTGCCAGCAGCTTGCCCGGACAGGGGCAGCCCCAGCATTTT.

This clone was picked up one time. This CDR3 is CASERSNHPYNEQFF. In DNA, the CDR3 is TGTGCCAGCGAACGTAGTAACCACCCGTACAATGAGCAGTTCTTC. The chain has TRBV14 and TRBJ2-1; D remains unclear. Germline V gene sequence: CDR1 SGHDN, CDR2 FVKESK. The CDR3 covers 15 residues. Trimming removed 8 bases at V and 4 bases at J, with 18 bases between.

The count of this clone is one. J is TRBJ2-7 and V is TRBV14; 14 nucleotides line up with TRBD2. In germline, CDR1 is SGHDN, CDR2 FVKESK. The CDR3 has 15 residues. V lost 4 bases, J lost 3 bases, and 2 bases stayed unmatched. The CDR3 nucleotides read TGTGCCAGCAGCCTTGGGACTAGCGGGAGCTACGAGCAGTACTTC. Its protein is CASSLGTSGSYEQYF.

The V call is TRBV28, the J call TRBJ1-4; TRBD1 agrees at 7 bases. V dropped 6 bases and J dropped 8; count of bases not matched to a gene: 6. This CDR3 has 13 residues. The V gene's germline CDR1 is MDHEN and CDR2 SYDVKM. CDR3 nucleotides: TGTGCCAGCAGGTACAGGGGAGGGGAAAAACTGTTTTTT. It encodes CASRYRGGEKLFF.